This is a list of T cell receptor beta chains from one sample in a study of cytomegalovirus exposure and HLA in healthy donors. The assay was immunoSEQ multiplex PCR, and TCRdb's table has in-frame clones only and misses some. Among over 150,000 clones listed, around 79% were seen once. The sequencing sample was made of PBMCs. All receptors come from a man aged 40-55 years in good health and CMV-seronegative. CDR3s include the opening cysteine and the closing phenylalanine or tryptophan. A D gene is named only where the DNA matches it firmly. Expanded clones are given a class, and other clones once, few, many or no size at all.

cdr3_length j_call clone_size d_call v_call cdr3_aa cdr3_nt
15 TRBJ2-7 few TRBD2 TRBV5-1 CASSPGLAGPYEQYF TGCGCCAGCAGCCCGGGACTAGCGGGTCCCTACGAGCAGTACTTC
16 TRBJ2-7 . . TRBV5-1 CASSLAHKGDSYEQYF TGCGCCAGCAGCTTGGCCCATAAGGGGGACTCCTACGAGCAGTACTTC
14 TRBJ2-7 . . TRBV2 CASSELAASYEQYF TGTGCCAGCAGTGAACTCGCCGCCAGCTACGAGCAGTACTTC
14 TRBJ2-3 . . TRBV19 CASSMGGARDTQYF TGTGCCAGTAGTATGGGGGGGGCGCGGGATACGCAGTATTTT
16 TRBJ2-2 . TRBD1 TRBV10-3 CAIRGGGRGSTGELFF TGTGCCATCAGAGGAGGAGGCAGGGGGTCGACCGGGGAGCTGTTTTTT
15 TRBJ1-3 . TRBD1 TRBV10-3 CAITPGTASGNTIYF TGTGCCATCACCCCAGGGACAGCTTCTGGAAACACCATATATTTT
14 TRBJ2-7 . TRBD2 TRBV7-2 CASSLAGGVYEQYF TGTGCCAGCAGCTTAGCGGGAGGGGTCTACGAGCAGTACTTC
14 TRBJ2-7 . TRBD2 TRBV2 CASSGLAAFGEQYF TGTGCCAGCAGTGGACTAGCGGCCTTCGGCGAGCAGTACTTC
14 TRBJ2-3 . . TRBV5-1 CASSSRGYTDTQYF TGCGCCAGCAGCTCGAGAGGCTACACAGATACGCAGTATTTT
14 TRBJ1-1 . TRBD1 TRBV7-2 CASSSNRGDTEAFF TGTGCCAGCAGCTCCAACAGGGGCGACACTGAAGCTTTCTTT
15 TRBJ2-2 once TRBD2 TRBV14 CASSSLAGGPGELFF TGTGCCAGCAGCTCTCTAGCGGGAGGGCCCGGGGAGCTGTTTTTT
17 TRBJ2-3 . TRBD2 TRBV5-4 CASSTRTSGRAVDTQYF TGTGCCAGCAGCACACGGACTAGCGGGAGGGCCGTTGATACGCAGTATTTT
13 TRBJ1-1 once . TRBV5-1 CASSLKQITEAFF TGCGCCAGCAGCTTGAAACAGATAACTGAAGCTTTCTTT
15 TRBJ2-7 . TRBD1 TRBV19 CASSAGTGETYEQYF TGTGCCAGTAGTGCCGGGACAGGTGAGACCTACGAGCAGTACTTC
16 TRBJ2-6 . TRBD1 TRBV9 CASSVAGTAGANGLTF TGTGCCAGCAGCGTAGCCGGGACAGCTGGGGCCAACGGCCTGACTTTC
16 TRBJ2-1 . . TRBV5-1 CASSTGHSSSYNEQFF TGCGCCAGCAGCACGGGACATTCGAGCTCCTACAATGAGCAGTTCTTC
15 TRBJ1-5 few TRBD1 TRBV28 CASSPRQGPHQPQHF TGTGCCAGCAGTCCTAGACAGGGACCGCATCAGCCCCAGCATTTT
16 TRBJ1-4 . . TRBV9 CASSEGWARSDEKLFF TGTGCCAGCAGCGAGGGGTGGGCCAGGTCGGATGAAAAACTGTTTTTT
14 TRBJ2-7 . . TRBV11-2 CASSLFRRSYEQYF TGTGCCAGCAGCTTATTCCGGCGGTCCTACGAGCAGTACTTC
14 TRBJ2-7 . TRBD1 TRBV6-1 CASSLGQEGYEQYF TGTGCCAGCAGCCTGGGACAGGAAGGGTACGAGCAGTACTTC
15 TRBJ2-5 . . TRBV5-1 CASSLQTGGQETQYF TGCGCCAGCAGCTTGCAAACTGGGGGGCAAGAGACCCAGTACTTC
15 TRBJ2-7 . TRBD1 TRBV27 CASSFLGQGVDEQYF TGTGCCAGCAGTTTTCTCGGACAGGGCGTAGACGAGCAGTACTTC
16 TRBJ2-2 . . TRBV18 CASSPSRTANTGELFF TGTGCCAGCTCACCTTCCCGGACAGCGAACACCGGGGAGCTGTTTTTT
17 TRBJ2-3 . TRBD2 TRBV27 CASSPGTSGRVLDTQYF TGTGCCAGCAGCCCCGGGACTAGCGGGAGGGTACTGGATACGCAGTATTTT
15 TRBJ2-5 . TRBD1 TRBV30 CAWSSGTGGWETQYF TGTGCCTGGAGTTCCGGGACAGGGGGCTGGGAGACCCAGTACTTC
13 TRBJ2-2 . . TRBV2 CASSESRAGELFF TGTGCCAGCAGTGAGTCCAGGGCCGGGGAGCTGTTTTTT
13 TRBJ1-2 . . TRBV28 CASSLFAGAGYTF TGTGCCAGCAGTTTATTTGCAGGGGCTGGCTACACCTTC
12 TRBJ2-7 . TRBD2 TRBV29-1 CSAPGGPGEQYF TGCAGCGCACCGGGAGGTCCGGGCGAGCAGTACTTC
14 TRBJ2-2 few . TRBV5-4 CASSPGLLGGELFF TGTGCCAGCAGCCCGGGACTCCTCGGCGGGGAGCTGTTTTTT
17 TRBJ2-1 . TRBD2 TRBV5-3 CARSPPPGLAGYNEQFF TGTGCCAGAAGCCCTCCGCCGGGACTAGCGGGTTACAATGAGCAGTTCTTC
14 TRBJ1-1 . TRBD1 TRBV29-1 CSARTGRVNTEAFF TGCAGCGCTCGGACAGGCAGAGTCAACACTGAAGCTTTCTTT
14 TRBJ2-7 once TRBD2 TRBV6-5 CASSPGTRPYEQYF TGTGCCAGCAGCCCCGGGACTAGACCCTACGAGCAGTACTTC
17 TRBJ2-2 once TRBD2 TRBV18 CASSPGGREGKAGELFF TGTGCCAGCTCACCGGGCGGGAGGGAGGGTAAGGCCGGGGAGCTGTTTTTT
14 TRBJ2-1 . . TRBV29-1 CSVELRQADNEQFF TGCAGCGTTGAACTTCGGCAGGCCGACAATGAGCAGTTCTTC
14 TRBJ2-1 . . TRBV7-9 CASSLSGLVNEQFF TGTGCCAGCAGCTTAAGCGGGCTAGTGAATGAGCAGTTCTTC
18 TRBJ1-3 . . TRBV9 CASSVGPGSVISGNTIYF TGTGCCAGCAGCGTAGGCCCTGGTTCAGTAATCTCTGGAAACACCATATATTTT
13 TRBJ2-5 . . TRBV4-1 CASSQVLQETQYF TGCGCCAGCAGCCAAGTCCTCCAAGAGACCCAGTACTTC
16 TRBJ2-3 . . TRBV5-1 CASSQPEVAHTDTQYF TGCGCCAGCAGCCAACCTGAGGTAGCCCACACAGATACGCAGTATTTT
14 TRBJ2-2 . . TRBV6-6 CASSYGGRTGELFF TGTGCCAGCAGTTACGGTGGTCGGACCGGGGAGCTGTTTTTT
15 TRBJ1-5 . . TRBV27 CASSLFRGGDQPQHF TGTGCCAGCAGTTTATTCAGGGGCGGTGATCAGCCCCAGCATTTT
16 TRBJ2-3 . TRBD2 TRBV7-6 CASSPLAGGRGDTQYF TGTGCCAGCAGCCCCCTAGCGGGAGGGCGGGGAGATACGCAGTATTTT
16 TRBJ2-2 . . TRBV9 CASSVVERSDTGELFF TGTGCCAGCAGCGTAGTAGAGCGATCGGACACCGGGGAGCTGTTTTTT
14 TRBJ2-7 . . TRBV6-4 CASSDSLRFYEQYF TGTGCCAGCAGTGACTCTTTGCGTTTCTACGAGCAGTACTTC
16 TRBJ2-7 . TRBD2 TRBV13 CASSVTPPGLAGESYF TGTGCCAGCAGCGTAACCCCTCCGGGACTAGCGGGAGAATCGTACTTC
14 TRBJ2-7 . . TRBV11-2 CASSLGLVPYEQYF TGTGCCAGCAGCTTAGGTCTAGTTCCCTACGAGCAGTACTTC
15 TRBJ2-3 . TRBD1 TRBV30 CAWSKGTGGPDTQYF TGTGCCTGGAGTAAGGGGACAGGGGGACCAGATACGCAGTATTTT
13 TRBJ2-7 . . TRBV27 CASSLDGEVEQYF TGTGCCAGCAGTTTAGATGGAGAGGTCGAGCAGTACTTC
15 TRBJ2-3 . TRBD2 TRBV9 CASSVSGGRTDTQYF TGTGCCAGCAGCGTGAGCGGGGGACGCACAGATACGCAGTATTTT
16 TRBJ2-3 . . TRBV27 CASSLGQGPYTDTQYF TGTGCCAGCAGTTTAGGGCAGGGGCCTTACACAGATACGCAGTATTTT
15 TRBJ2-7 . . TRBV30 CAWSVIDRSSYEQYF TGTGCCTGGAGTGTAATTGACAGGAGCTCCTACGAGCAGTACTTC